The source of this T cell receptor beta chain is a study of CD8+ T cells in alopecia areata. The CDR3 spans 12 residues. Trimming removed 4 bases at V and 6 bases at J, with 12 bases between. From germline, CDR1 is SQVTM and CDR2 ANQGSEA. Sequencing used cDNA as its template, made by extracting RNA and reverse transcribing it. Only in-frame clones appear in the TCRdb table, and some are missing; sequencing was by immunoSEQ multiplex PCR. This table has some 51,000 clones, about 96% appearing once. This clone was detected a few times. The chain is built from TRBV29-1 and TRBJ1-2; maybe TRBD1 (6 bases). The input for sequencing was CD8+ T cells sorted from blood, taken at week 0. The sequence derives from a human donor with alopecia areata. CDR3 bases: TGCAGCGTTGTAGGGGGGGTCAATGGCTACACCTTC. Encoded protein: CSVVGGVNGYTF. Drawing the rest from reference TRBV29-1 and TRBJ1-2, the complete variable domain is SAVISQKPSRDICQRGTSLTIQCQVDSQVTMMFWYRQQPGQSLTLIATANQGSEATYESGFVIDKFPISRPNLTFSTLTVSNMSPEDSSIYLCSVVGGVNGYTFGSGTRLTVV.